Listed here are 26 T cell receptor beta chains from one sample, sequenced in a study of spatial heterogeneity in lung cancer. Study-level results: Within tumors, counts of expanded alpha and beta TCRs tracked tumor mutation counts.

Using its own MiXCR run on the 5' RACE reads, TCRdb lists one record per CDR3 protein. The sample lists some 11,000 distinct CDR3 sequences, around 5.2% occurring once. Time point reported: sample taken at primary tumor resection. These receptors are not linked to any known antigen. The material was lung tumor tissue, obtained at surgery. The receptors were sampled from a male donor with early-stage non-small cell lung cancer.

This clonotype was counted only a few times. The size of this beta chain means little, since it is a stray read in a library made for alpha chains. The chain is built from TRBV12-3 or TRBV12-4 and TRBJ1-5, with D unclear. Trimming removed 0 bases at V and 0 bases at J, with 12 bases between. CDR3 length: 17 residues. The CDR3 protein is CASSLAGSILSNQPQHF. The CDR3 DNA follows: TGTGCCAGCAGTTTAGCGGGATCAATCCTTAGCAATCAGCCCCAGCATTTT.

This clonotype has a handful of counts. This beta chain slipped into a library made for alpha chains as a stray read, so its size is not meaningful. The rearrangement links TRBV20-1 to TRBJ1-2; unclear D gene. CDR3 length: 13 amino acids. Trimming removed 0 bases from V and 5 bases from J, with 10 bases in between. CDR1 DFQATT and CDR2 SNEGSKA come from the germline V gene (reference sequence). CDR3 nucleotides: TGCAGTGCTAGAGACCCCCTGGGGTATGGCTACACCTTC. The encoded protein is CSARDPLGYGYTF.

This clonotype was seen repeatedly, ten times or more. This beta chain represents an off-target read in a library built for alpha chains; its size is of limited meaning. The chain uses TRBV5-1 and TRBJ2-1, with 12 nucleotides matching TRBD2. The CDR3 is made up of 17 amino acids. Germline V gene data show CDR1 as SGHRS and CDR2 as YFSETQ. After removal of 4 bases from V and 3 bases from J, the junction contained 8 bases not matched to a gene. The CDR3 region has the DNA TGCGCCAGCAGCGCTAACCCGGGACTAGCGGGCTACAATGAGCAGTTCTTC. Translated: CASSANPGLAGYNEQFF.

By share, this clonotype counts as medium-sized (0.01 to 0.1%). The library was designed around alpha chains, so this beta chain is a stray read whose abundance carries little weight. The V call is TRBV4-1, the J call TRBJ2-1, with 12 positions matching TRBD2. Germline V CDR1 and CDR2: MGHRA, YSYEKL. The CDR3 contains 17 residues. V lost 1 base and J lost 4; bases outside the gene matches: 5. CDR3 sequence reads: CASSQVGTSGRYNEQFF. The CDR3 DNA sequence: TGCGCCAGCAGCCAAGTTGGCACTAGCGGGAGGTACAATGAGCAGTTCTTC.

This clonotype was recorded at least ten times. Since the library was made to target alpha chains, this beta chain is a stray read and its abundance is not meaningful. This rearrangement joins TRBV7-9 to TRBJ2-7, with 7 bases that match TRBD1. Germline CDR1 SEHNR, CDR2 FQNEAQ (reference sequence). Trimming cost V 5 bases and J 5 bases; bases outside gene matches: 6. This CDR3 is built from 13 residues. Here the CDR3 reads CASSPSTGHEQYF. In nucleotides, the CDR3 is TGTGCCAGCAGCCCTTCGACAGGGCACGAGCAGTACTTC.

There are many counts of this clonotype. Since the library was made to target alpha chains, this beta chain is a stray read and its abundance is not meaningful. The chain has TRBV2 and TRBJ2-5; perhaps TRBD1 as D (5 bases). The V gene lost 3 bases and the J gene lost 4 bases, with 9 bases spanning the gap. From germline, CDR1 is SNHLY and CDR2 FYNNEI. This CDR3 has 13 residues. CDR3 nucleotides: TGTGCCAGCAGTGACTCAGGGTTAGAGACCCAGTACTTC. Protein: CASSDSGLETQYF.

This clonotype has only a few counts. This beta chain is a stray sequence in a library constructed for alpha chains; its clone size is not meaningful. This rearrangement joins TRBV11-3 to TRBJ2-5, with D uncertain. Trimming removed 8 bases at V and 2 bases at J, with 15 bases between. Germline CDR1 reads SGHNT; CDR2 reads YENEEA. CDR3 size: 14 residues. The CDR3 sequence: CASSLGHAQETQYF. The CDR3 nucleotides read TGTGCCAGCTCTCTGGGCCATGCACAAGAGACCCAGTACTTC.

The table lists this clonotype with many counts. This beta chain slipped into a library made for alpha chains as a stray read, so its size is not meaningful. In nucleotides, the CDR3 is TGTGCCAGCAGCTTAGGAGCACAAATGACAGATACGCAGTATTTT. It codes for CASSLGAQMTDTQYF. The chain has TRBV7-6 and TRBJ2-3, with no clear D. The CDR3 is made up of 15 amino acids. Trimming removed 1 base from V and 3 bases from J, with 11 bases in between. Germline V gives CDR1 SGHVS, CDR2 FNYEAQ. The complete variable domain, with remaining parts taken from reference TRBV7-6 and TRBJ2-3, reads GAGVSQSPRYKVTKRGQDVALRCDPISGHVSLYWYRQALGQGPEFLTYFNYEAQQDKSGLPNDRFSAERPEGSISTLTIQRTEQRDSAMYRCASSLGAQMTDTQYFGPGTRLTVL.

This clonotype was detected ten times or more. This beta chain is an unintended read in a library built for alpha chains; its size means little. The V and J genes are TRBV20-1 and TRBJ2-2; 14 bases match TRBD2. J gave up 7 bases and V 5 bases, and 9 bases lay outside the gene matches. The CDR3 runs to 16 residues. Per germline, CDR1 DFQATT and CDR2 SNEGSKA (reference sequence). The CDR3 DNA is TGCAGTGCTTATGGGACTAGCGGGAGAGTGGGCGGGGAGCTGTTTTTT. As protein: CSAYGTSGRVGGELFF.

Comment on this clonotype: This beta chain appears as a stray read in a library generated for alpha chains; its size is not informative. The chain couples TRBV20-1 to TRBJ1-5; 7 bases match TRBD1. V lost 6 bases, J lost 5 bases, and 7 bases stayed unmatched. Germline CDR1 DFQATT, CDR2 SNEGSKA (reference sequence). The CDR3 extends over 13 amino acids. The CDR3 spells CSAGRGLDQPQHF. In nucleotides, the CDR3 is TGCAGTGCGGGAAGGGGGCTAGATCAGCCCCAGCATTTT.

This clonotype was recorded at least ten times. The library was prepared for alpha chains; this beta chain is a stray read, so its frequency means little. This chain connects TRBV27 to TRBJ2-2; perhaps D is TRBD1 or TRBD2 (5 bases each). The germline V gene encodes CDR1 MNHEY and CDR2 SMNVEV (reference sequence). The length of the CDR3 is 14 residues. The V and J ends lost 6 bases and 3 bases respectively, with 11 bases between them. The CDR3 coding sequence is TGTGCCAGCAGGCTCTTGGGGGACACCGGGGAGCTGTTTTTT. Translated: CASRLLGDTGELFF.

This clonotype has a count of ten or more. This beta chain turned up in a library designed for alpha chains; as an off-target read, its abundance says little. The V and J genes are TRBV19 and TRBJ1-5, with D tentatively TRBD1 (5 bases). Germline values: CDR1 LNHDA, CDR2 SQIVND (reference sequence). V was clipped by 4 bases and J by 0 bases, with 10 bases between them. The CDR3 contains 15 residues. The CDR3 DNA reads TGTGCCAGTAGTAGCGGGACGGCTAGCAATCAGCCCCAGCATTTT. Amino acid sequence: CASSSGTASNQPQHF.

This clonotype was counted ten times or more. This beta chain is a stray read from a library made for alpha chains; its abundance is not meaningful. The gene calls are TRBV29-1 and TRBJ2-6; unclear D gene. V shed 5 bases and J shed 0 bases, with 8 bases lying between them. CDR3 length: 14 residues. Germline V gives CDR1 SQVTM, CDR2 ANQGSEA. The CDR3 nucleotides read TGCAGCGTTCAACAGAGCTCTGGGGCCAACGTCCTGACTTTC. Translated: CSVQQSSGANVLTF.

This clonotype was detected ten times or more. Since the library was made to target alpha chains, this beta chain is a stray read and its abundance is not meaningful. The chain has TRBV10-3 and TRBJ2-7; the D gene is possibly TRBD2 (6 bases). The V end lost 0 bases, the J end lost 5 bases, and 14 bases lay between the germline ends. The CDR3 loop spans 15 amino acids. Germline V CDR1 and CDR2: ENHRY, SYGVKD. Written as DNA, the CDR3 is TGTGCCATCAGTGAGTCGGAACTAGCCAGCGACGAGCAGTACTTC. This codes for CAISESELASDEQYF.

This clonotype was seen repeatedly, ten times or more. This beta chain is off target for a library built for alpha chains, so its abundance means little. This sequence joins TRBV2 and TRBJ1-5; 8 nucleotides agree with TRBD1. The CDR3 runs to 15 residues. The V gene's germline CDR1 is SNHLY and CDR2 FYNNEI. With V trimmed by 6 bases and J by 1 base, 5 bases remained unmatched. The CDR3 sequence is CASRDRVGSNQPQHF. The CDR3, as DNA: TGTGCCAGCAGGGACAGGGTGGGGAGCAATCAGCCCCAGCATTTT.

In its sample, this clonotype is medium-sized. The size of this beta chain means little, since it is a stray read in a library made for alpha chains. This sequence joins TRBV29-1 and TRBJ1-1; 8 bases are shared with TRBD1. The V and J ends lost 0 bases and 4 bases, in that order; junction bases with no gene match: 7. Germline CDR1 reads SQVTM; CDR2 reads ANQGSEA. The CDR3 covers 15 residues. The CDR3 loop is CSVEDEAGGFTEAFF. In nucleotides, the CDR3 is TGCAGCGTTGAAGATGAGGCAGGGGGCTTCACTGAAGCTTTCTTT. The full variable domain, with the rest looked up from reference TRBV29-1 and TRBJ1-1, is SAVISQKPSRDICQRGTSLTIQCQVDSQVTMMFWYRQQPGQSLTLIATANQGSEATYESGFVIDKFPISRPNLTFSTLTVSNMSPEDSSIYLCSVEDEAGGFTEAFFGQGTRLTVV.

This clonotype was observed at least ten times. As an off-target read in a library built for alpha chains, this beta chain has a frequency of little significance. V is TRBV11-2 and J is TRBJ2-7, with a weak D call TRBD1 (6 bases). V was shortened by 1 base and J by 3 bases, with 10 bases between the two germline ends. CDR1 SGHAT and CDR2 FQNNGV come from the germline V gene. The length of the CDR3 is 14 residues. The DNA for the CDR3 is TGTGCCAGCAGCTTAGGACAGGTGGACTACGAGCAGTACTTC. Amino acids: CASSLGQVDYEQYF.

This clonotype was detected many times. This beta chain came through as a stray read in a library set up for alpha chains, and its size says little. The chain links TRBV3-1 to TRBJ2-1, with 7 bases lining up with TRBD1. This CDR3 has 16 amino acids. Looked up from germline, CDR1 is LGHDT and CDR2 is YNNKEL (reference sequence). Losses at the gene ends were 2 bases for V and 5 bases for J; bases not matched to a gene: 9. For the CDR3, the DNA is TGTGCCAGCAGCCAATCTCTAGGGACAGCAGACAATGAGCAGTTCTTC. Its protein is CASSQSLGTADNEQFF.

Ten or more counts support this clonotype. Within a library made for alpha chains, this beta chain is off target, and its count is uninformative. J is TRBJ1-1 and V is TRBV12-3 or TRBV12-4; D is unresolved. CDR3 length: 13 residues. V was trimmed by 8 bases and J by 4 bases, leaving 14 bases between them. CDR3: CASRPRRSTEAFF. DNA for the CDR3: TGTGCCAGCCGACCCAGGCGTAGCACTGAAGCTTTCTTT.

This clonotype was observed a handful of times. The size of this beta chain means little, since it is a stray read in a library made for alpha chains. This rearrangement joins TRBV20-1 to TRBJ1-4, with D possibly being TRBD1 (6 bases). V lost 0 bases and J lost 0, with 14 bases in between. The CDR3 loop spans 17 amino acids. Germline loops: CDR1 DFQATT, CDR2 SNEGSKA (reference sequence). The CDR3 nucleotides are TGCAGTGCTAGAGAGCAGGGAAAGGGGGCAACTAATGAAAAACTGTTTTTT. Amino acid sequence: CSAREQGKGATNEKLFF.

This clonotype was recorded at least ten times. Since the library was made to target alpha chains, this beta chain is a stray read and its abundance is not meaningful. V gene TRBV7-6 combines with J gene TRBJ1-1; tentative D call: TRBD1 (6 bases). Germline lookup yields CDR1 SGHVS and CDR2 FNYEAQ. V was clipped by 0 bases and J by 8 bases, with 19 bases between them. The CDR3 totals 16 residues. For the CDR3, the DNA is TGTGCCAGCAGCTTAGCCCCCACGATGACCGGGACAGAAGCTTTCTTT. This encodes CASSLAPTMTGTEAFF.

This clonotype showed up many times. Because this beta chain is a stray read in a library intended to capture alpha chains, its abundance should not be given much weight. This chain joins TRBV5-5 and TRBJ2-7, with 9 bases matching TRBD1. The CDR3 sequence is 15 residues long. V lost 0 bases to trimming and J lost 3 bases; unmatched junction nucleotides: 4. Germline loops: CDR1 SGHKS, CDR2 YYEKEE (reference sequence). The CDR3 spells CASSLVGQGYYEQYF. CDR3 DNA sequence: TGTGCCAGCAGCTTGGTGGGACAGGGCTACTACGAGCAGTACTTC.

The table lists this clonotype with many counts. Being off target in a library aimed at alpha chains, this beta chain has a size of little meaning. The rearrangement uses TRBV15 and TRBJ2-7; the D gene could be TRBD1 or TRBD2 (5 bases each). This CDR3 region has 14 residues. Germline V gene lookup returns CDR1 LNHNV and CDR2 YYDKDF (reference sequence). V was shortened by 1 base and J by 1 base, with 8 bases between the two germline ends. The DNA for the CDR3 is TGTGCCACCAGCAGAGGGGGGTTTTCCTACGAGCAGTACTTC. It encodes CATSRGGFSYEQYF.

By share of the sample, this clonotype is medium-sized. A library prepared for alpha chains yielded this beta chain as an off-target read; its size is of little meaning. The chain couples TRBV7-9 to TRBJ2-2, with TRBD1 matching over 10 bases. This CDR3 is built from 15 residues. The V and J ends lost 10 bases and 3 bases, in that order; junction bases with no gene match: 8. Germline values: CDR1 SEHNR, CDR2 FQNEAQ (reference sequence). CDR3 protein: CATKSGTGDTGELFF. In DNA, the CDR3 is TGTGCCACCAAATCCGGGACAGGGGACACCGGGGAGCTGTTTTTT.

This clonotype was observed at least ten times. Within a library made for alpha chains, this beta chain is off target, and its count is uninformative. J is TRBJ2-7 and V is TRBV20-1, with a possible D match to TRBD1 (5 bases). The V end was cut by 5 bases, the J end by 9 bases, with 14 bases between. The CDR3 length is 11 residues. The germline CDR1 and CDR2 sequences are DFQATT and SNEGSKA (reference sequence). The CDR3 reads CSAGVQGVQYF. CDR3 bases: TGCAGTGCTGGAGTCCAGGGTGTGCAGTACTTC.

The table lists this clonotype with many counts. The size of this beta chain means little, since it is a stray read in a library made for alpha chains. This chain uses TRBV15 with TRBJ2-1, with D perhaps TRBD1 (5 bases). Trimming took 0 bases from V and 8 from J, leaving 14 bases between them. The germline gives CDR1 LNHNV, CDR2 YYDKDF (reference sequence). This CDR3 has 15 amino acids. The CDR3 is CATSREGQGIDEQFF. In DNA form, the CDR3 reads TGTGCCACCAGCAGAGAGGGTCAGGGTATCGATGAGCAGTTCTTC.